These 32 T cell receptor beta chains were all obtained from the same sample, sequenced in a study of cytomegalovirus exposure and HLA in healthy donors. Vbeta (60) and Jbeta (13) primers were used in the PCR. Some clones are missing from TCRdb's copy, which holds only in-frame ones; the method was immunoSEQ multiplex PCR. The sample lists about 120,000 clones; 81% were seen once. The sample consisted of PBMCs. The receptors were sampled from a woman aged 25 to 39 in good health and CMV-seronegative.

The rearrangement joins TRBV5-6 to TRBJ1-5, with TRBD1 as a possible D gene (6 bases). Trimming took 2 bases from V and 4 from J, leaving 13 bases between them. This CDR3 region has 15 residues. Germline V CDR1 and CDR2: SGHDT, YYEEEE. CDR3 in amino acids: CASSFRAQGNQPQHF. CDR3 coding DNA: TGTGCCAGCAGCTTTCGAGCACAGGGAAATCAGCCCCAGCATTTT.

This clone was counted between two and nine times. The rearrangement uses TRBV10-1 and TRBJ1-1, with TRBD1 matching over 9 bases. The V gene's germline CDR1 is WNHNN and CDR2 SYGVQD (reference sequence). The CDR3 is made up of 15 amino acids. V dropped 4 bases and J dropped 2; count of bases not matched to a gene: 5. The CDR3 DNA reads as TGCGCCAGCAGTGCCTCGGGACAGGGAAACACTGAAGCTTTCTTT. Translation gives CASSASGQGNTEAFF.

The chain recombines TRBV27 with TRBJ2-6; D is possibly TRBD1 (6 bases). Looked up from germline, CDR1 is MNHEY and CDR2 is SMNVEV (reference sequence). V was clipped by 6 bases and J by 0 bases, with 21 bases between them. The CDR3 contains 19 residues. CDR3 amino acids: CASSFIGTGMGSGANVLTF. CDR3 sequence (DNA): TGTGCCAGCAGCTTTATAGGAACAGGGATGGGCTCTGGGGCCAACGTCCTGACTTTC.

The chain recombines TRBV5-4 with TRBJ2-3; a possible D gene is TRBD2 (7 bases). This CDR3 is built from 14 residues. Germline assignment: CDR1 SGHNT and CDR2 YYREEE (reference sequence). V was shortened by 4 bases and J by 4 bases, with 13 bases between the two germline ends. The CDR3 region has the DNA TGTGCCAGCAGCCTGGGCGGGGGCTCAGATACGCAGTATTTT. It specifies CASSLGGGSDTQYF.

This clone was seen a few times. The chain carries TRBV20-1 and TRBJ1-1, with TRBD1 identical over 7 bases. The CDR3 contains 11 residues. V trimming: 8 bases; J trimming: 5 bases; junction bases outside the gene matches: 5. CDR1 DFQATT and CDR2 SNEGSKA come from the germline V gene (reference sequence). The CDR3 is CSPQGGTEAFF. The CDR3 bases are TGCAGTCCCCAGGGGGGAACTGAAGCTTTCTTT.

CDR3 sequence: CASKMGLAGMFF. CDR3 DNA sequence: TGTGCCAGCAAAATGGGGCTAGCGGGAATGTTCTTC. J is TRBJ2-1 and V is TRBV6-9; 9 bases fit TRBD2. Germline CDR1 is MNHGY and CDR2 is SVAAGI. V trimming: 7 bases; J trimming: 15 bases; junction bases outside the gene matches: 10. The CDR3 sequence is 12 residues long.

The chain recombines TRBV5-8 with TRBJ2-5, with 11 bases fitting TRBD2. The CDR3 spans 14 residues. Per the germline V gene, CDR1 is SGHTS and CDR2 is YDEGEE. Unmatched junction bases numbered 3, after V lost 3 bases and J lost 5 bases. The CDR3 DNA is TGTGCCAGCAGCTCCGTAGCGGGAGGGGAGACCCAGTACTTC. Its protein is CASSSVAGGETQYF. Filled out from reference TRBV5-8 and TRBJ2-5, the complete variable domain reads EAGVTQSPTHLIKTRGQQATLRCSPISGHTSVYWYQQALGLGLQFLLWYDEGEERNRGNFPPRFSGRQFPNYSSELNVNALELEDSALYLCASSSVAGGETQYFGPGTRLLVL.

The J gene is TRBJ1-4, the V gene TRBV5-1, with 7 bases identical to TRBD1. The CDR3 is made up of 18 amino acids. From germline, CDR1 is SGHRS and CDR2 YFSETQ. V dropped 3 bases and J dropped 0; count of bases not matched to a gene: 11. CDR3 coding DNA: TGCGCCAGCAGCTCCTACCTAACAGGGGTTGCAACTAATGAAAAACTGTTTTTT. It translates to CASSSYLTGVATNEKLFF.

V usage is TRBV19 and J usage is TRBJ1-1, with 7 bases identical to TRBD1. The CDR3 is 14 amino acids. Germline-derived CDR1 and CDR2 are LNHDA and SQIVND (reference sequence). J was trimmed by 1 base and V by 3 bases; bases with no gene match: 2. The CDR3 DNA sequence: TGTGCCAGTAGTATGGACAGGTGGAACACTGAAGCTTTCTTT. Protein product: CASSMDRWNTEAFF.

The chain has TRBV28 and TRBJ1-3; no clear D. CDR3 length equals 14 residues. Trimming left V 6 bases short and J 0 bases short, with 9 bases between. Germline-derived CDR1 and CDR2 are MDHEN and SYDVKM. The CDR3 sequence: CASRGSLSGNTIYF. In DNA, the CDR3 is TGTGCCAGCAGGGGCAGCCTCTCTGGAAACACCATATATTTT.

The chain is built from TRBV28 and TRBJ1-4; TRBD1 is a possible D gene (6 bases). Trimming cost V 6 bases and J 1 base, with 9 bases left between them. The length of the CDR3 is 14 residues. Per the germline V gene, CDR1 is MDHEN and CDR2 is SYDVKM. In DNA, the CDR3 is TGTGCCAGCAGAGACAGGCTAACTAATGAAAAACTGTTTTTT. Translating gives CASRDRLTNEKLFF.

The V and J genes are TRBV7-9 and TRBJ2-7, with 10 bases matching TRBD1. Germline assignment: CDR1 SEHNR and CDR2 FQNEAQ (reference sequence). This CDR3 is built from 16 residues. V lost 3 bases, J lost 2 bases, and 7 bases stayed unmatched. The DNA of the CDR3 is TGTGCCAGCAGCTTCTCGGGGACAGGGGTCGCCTACGAGCAGTACTTC. The encoded protein is CASSFSGTGVAYEQYF.

The chain joins TRBV7-9 to TRBJ1-1; TRBD1 matches 8 bases. The CDR3 has 16 amino acids. V lost 3 bases and J lost 0; bases outside the gene matches: 6. CDR1 is SEHNR, CDR2 FQNEAQ, per germline (reference sequence). CDR3 sequence reads: CASSFGTGLMNTEAFF. The CDR3 nucleotides are TGTGCCAGCAGCTTTGGGACAGGACTCATGAACACTGAAGCTTTCTTT.

This clone showed up just once. V is TRBV6-5 and J is TRBJ2-1, with a tentative D call TRBD1 (5 bases). Trimming pared 6 bases from V and 4 bases from J, leaving 16 bases between. Germline lookup yields CDR1 MNHEY and CDR2 SVGAGI. The CDR3 loop spans 15 amino acids. The CDR3 is CASSQGNRLYNEQFF. The CDR3, as DNA: TGTGCCAGCAGCCAGGGAAATCGGTTGTACAATGAGCAGTTCTTC.

The chain employs TRBV6-1 and TRBJ2-4; 9 bases line up with TRBD1. CDR3 length: 14 residues. Germline CDR1 reads MNHNS; CDR2 reads SASEGT. V dropped 3 bases and J dropped 7; count of bases not matched to a gene: 4. The CDR3 DNA is TGTGCCAGCAGTGAGGGGACAGGGTTGAACATTCAGTACTTC. It encodes CASSEGTGLNIQYF.

This clone was found a few times. The chain recombines TRBV7-2 with TRBJ1-1; the D gene is possibly TRBD1 (6 bases). V was cut by 5 bases and J by 3 bases, with 16 bases left in between. CDR1 is SGHTA, CDR2 FQGNSA, per germline. The CDR3 loop spans 15 amino acids. The CDR3 sequence is CASSQAGVMDTEAFF. The CDR3 bases are TGTGCCAGCAGCCAGGCAGGGGTAATGGACACTGAAGCTTTCTTT. Full variable domain (remainder filled in from reference TRBV7-2 and TRBJ1-1): GAGVSQSPSNKVTEKGKDVELRCDPISGHTALYWYRQSLGQGLEFLIYFQGNSAPDKSGLPSDRFSAERTGGSVSTLTIQRTQQEDSAVYLCASSQAGVMDTEAFFGQGTRLTVV.

This CDR3 reads CASSPGTGGAYEQYF. The CDR3 DNA is TGTGCCAGCAGCCCAGGCACAGGGGGCGCTTACGAGCAGTACTTC. The chain employs TRBV5-5 and TRBJ2-7; 9 bases line up with TRBD1. J was trimmed by 4 bases and V by 4 bases; bases with no gene match: 9. Germline values: CDR1 SGHKS, CDR2 YYEKEE (reference sequence). The CDR3 has 15 residues.

The table lists this clone with a count of one. The chain links TRBV27 to TRBJ2-7, with D perhaps matching TRBD1 (5 bases). CDR3 length equals 12 residues. CDR1 and CDR2 (germline): MNHEY, SMNVEV (reference sequence). V lost 4 bases and J lost 6, with 10 bases in between. This CDR3 reads CASSYQGVEQYF. The CDR3 DNA follows: TGTGCCAGCAGTTACCAGGGCGTCGAGCAGTACTTC.

This clone was seen once. The chain recombines TRBV27 with TRBJ2-7; TRBD2 might be the D (6 bases). Germline loops: CDR1 MNHEY, CDR2 SMNVEV (reference sequence). The V end lost 5 bases, the J end lost 0 bases, and 17 bases lay between the germline ends. The length of the CDR3 is 16 residues. The chain's CDR3 is CASSVYGGASSYEQYF. The DNA of the CDR3 is TGTGCCAGCAGTGTTTACGGCGGGGCGAGCTCCTACGAGCAGTACTTC.

The chain combines TRBV27 with TRBJ2-2; 8 bases are a match to TRBD2. Looked up from germline, CDR1 is MNHEY and CDR2 is SMNVEV (reference sequence). V was pared by 2 bases and J by 5 bases, with 4 bases of the junction left unmatched. The CDR3 runs to 15 residues. CDR3 sequence: CASSLTSGRTGELFF. CDR3 nucleotide sequence: TGTGCCAGCAGTTTAACAAGCGGGAGAACCGGGGAGCTGTTTTTT.

This chain joins TRBV11-2 and TRBJ2-1; the D gene is possibly TRBD1 (6 bases). Germline assignment: CDR1 SGHAT and CDR2 FQNNGV. V was shortened by 5 bases and J by 5 bases, with 16 bases between the two germline ends. The CDR3 sequence is 15 residues long. This CDR3 is CASSGIRGRDNEQFF. The DNA for the CDR3 is TGTGCCAGCAGCGGAATCAGGGGAAGGGACAATGAGCAGTTCTTC.

This chain joins TRBV7-3 and TRBJ1-1, with 7 nucleotides matching TRBD1. CDR3 length: 14 residues. Germline lookup yields CDR1 SGHTA and CDR2 FQGTGA. V shed 2 bases and J 0 bases; nucleotides not matched to a gene: 0. CDR3 in DNA: TGTGCCAGCAGCTTAGGGACAGTGAACACTGAAGCTTTCTTT. It specifies CASSLGTVNTEAFF.

Remarks on this clone: The germline gene is not matched at one end of the junction; a read error may be the cause. The chain employs TRBV7-9 and TRBJ2-7; D possibly corresponds to TRBD1 (5 bases). This CDR3 has 16 residues. Germline V lookup: CDR1 SEHNR, CDR2 FQNEAQ (reference sequence). Here the CDR3 reads CSSSPPFFQGSYEQYF. The CDR3 bases are TGTTCCAGCAGCCCCCCATTTTTCCAGGGTTCCTACGAGCAGTACTTC.

A note on this clone: The identical CDR3 is also encoded by other nucleotide sequences in the sample. V gene TRBV28 combines with J gene TRBJ1-3, with TRBD1 identical over 8 bases. CDR1 and CDR2 from the germline V gene are MDHEN and SYDVKM. The CDR3 sequence is 16 residues long. V lost 8 bases to trimming and J lost 5 bases; unmatched junction nucleotides: 14. The CDR3 sequence: CASGSGQGYPRNTIYF. For the CDR3, the DNA is TGTGCCAGCGGATCTGGACAGGGTTATCCAAGAAACACCATATATTTT.

This clone was counted only a few times. V usage is TRBV5-1 and J usage is TRBJ2-3; 11 bases fit TRBD2. V shed 8 bases and J 5 bases; nucleotides not matched to a gene: 10. The germline gives CDR1 SGHRS, CDR2 YFSETQ. The CDR3 spans 15 residues. CDR3 protein: CASSNSGRAEDTQYF. The CDR3 DNA is TGCGCCAGTTCCAATAGCGGGAGGGCAGAAGATACGCAGTATTTT.

The genes are TRBV10-3 and TRBJ2-1; 9 nucleotides line up with TRBD2. Germline V CDR1 and CDR2: ENHRY, SYGVKD. CDR3 size: 15 residues. With 2 bases clipped from V and 4 bases from J, the junction kept 3 bases outside the gene matches. CDR3 in DNA: TGTGCCATCAGTGAGACTAGCGGGTTATACAATGAGCAGTTCTTC. Translated, it gives CAISETSGLYNEQFF.

This clone was counted between two and nine times. The chain links TRBV5-1 to TRBJ2-1; D unclear. The CDR3 totals 13 residues. Trimming took off 1 base at V and 5 bases at J, with 7 bases between the two ends. Germline lookup yields CDR1 SGHRS and CDR2 YFSETQ. The CDR3 protein is CASSLFGDNEQFF. CDR3 sequence (DNA): TGCGCCAGCAGCTTGTTCGGTGACAATGAGCAGTTCTTC.

The chain carries TRBV15 and TRBJ2-1, with 10 bases lining up with TRBD2. The CDR3 is 16 amino acids. Germline CDR1 LNHNV, CDR2 YYDKDF (reference sequence). With V trimmed by 0 bases and J by 7 bases, 6 bases remained unmatched. The CDR3 sequence is CATSRDPSGSWNEQFF. CDR3 sequence (DNA): TGTGCCACCAGCAGAGATCCTAGCGGGAGTTGGAATGAGCAGTTCTTC.

This chain joins TRBV6-5 and TRBJ2-4; tentatively, D is TRBD2 (5 bases). CDR1 MNHEY and CDR2 SVGAGI come from the germline V gene. There are 13 residues in the CDR3. V was shortened by 0 bases and J by 16 bases, with 16 bases between the two germline ends. As DNA, the CDR3 is TGTGCCAGCAGTTACTCGTCGGGGTCCCGGGAATACTTC. It is translated as CASSYSSGSREYF.

The chain recombines TRBV6-4 with TRBJ1-1; tentative D call: TRBD1 (5 bases). V was shortened by 0 bases and J by 0 bases, with 8 bases between the two germline ends. The CDR3 has 15 residues. Germline CDR1 reads MRHNA; CDR2 reads SNTAGT. As DNA, the CDR3 is TGTGCCAGCAGTGACTCGGGGCAGTTGAACACTGAAGCTTTCTTT. Translated, it gives CASSDSGQLNTEAFF.

This clone appeared once. The DNA for the CDR3 is TGTGCCAGCAGCTTAGAACTAGCGGGAGGGCCAACAGATACGCAGTATTTT. It codes for CASSLELAGGPTDTQYF. The genes are TRBV7-2 and TRBJ2-3; 13 bases are shared with TRBD2. The CDR3 loop spans 17 amino acids. The germline V gene has CDR1 SGHTA and CDR2 FQGNSA. V was pared by 1 base and J by 3 bases, with 4 bases of the junction left unmatched.

V gene TRBV10-3 combines with J gene TRBJ2-1; D is unresolved. Germline CDR1 reads ENHRY; CDR2 reads SYGVKD. CDR3 length equals 14 residues. V lost 0 bases to trimming and J lost 3 bases, with 6 bases between them. CDR3 DNA: TGTGCCATCAGTGAGTCTAATAGCTACAATGAGCAGTTCTTC. This sequence encodes CAISESNSYNEQFF.